This entry lists 9 T cell receptor beta chains sequenced from one sample in a study of beta chain features in type 1 diabetes. Study observations and caveats: Shorter TCRB CDR3s, moderately but significantly so, were found in Type 1 diabetes patients in all four CD4+ subsets.

Of the isolated RNA, all was reverse transcribed, and so the sequenced material was expressed TCRB transcripts. The data were produced by immunoSEQ multiplex PCR, yet TCRdb's version contains in-frame clones alone and is incomplete. The data contain around 650,000 clones, roughly an eighth of them seen just once; the ten biggest clones take up roughly 0.12%. Their target antigens are unknown. The sequencing sample was made of naive CD4+ T cells from blood. The receptors shown here come from a man between 25 and 39 years old with type 1 diabetes.

The rearrangement joins TRBV19 to TRBJ1-4; D is uncertain. The V gene lost 5 bases and the J gene lost 7 bases, with 20 bases spanning the gap. This CDR3 has 16 amino acids. Germline loops: CDR1 LNHDA, CDR2 SQIVND (reference sequence). The CDR3 bases are TGTGCCAGTAGTCCCAGAGTTGTCCACCGAATTGAAAAACTGTTTTTT. This encodes CASSPRVVHRIEKLFF.

The CDR3 loop is CASSYSTRVGEKLFF. CDR3 nucleotide sequence: TGTGCCAGCAGTTACTCGACTAGAGTGGGTGAAAAACTGTTTTTT. V gene TRBV6-5 combines with J gene TRBJ1-4; D not certain. Per germline, CDR1 MNHEY and CDR2 SVGAGI. V lost 0 bases and J 7 bases, leaving 12 bases between the germline ends. The CDR3 consists of 15 residues.

The chain combines TRBV28 with TRBJ2-7; D is possibly TRBD1 (6 bases). This CDR3 is 16 amino acids long. Germline V gives CDR1 MDHEN, CDR2 SYDVKM. V was clipped by 5 bases and J by 0 bases, with 17 bases between them. The chain's CDR3 is CASSAATGLGSYEQYF. DNA of the CDR3: TGTGCCAGCAGTGCCGCGACAGGTTTGGGCTCCTACGAGCAGTACTTC. The full variable domain, rest sourced from reference TRBV28 and TRBJ2-7, is DVKVTQSSRYLVKRTGEKVFLECVQDMDHENMFWYRQDPGLGLRLIYFSYDVKMKEKGDIPEGYSVSREKKERFSLILESASTNQTSMYLCASSAATGLGSYEQYFGPGTRLTVT.

The chain employs TRBV2 and TRBJ1-1, with D possibly matching TRBD1 (5 bases). Germline V lookup: CDR1 SNHLY, CDR2 FYNNEI. The CDR3 is made up of 13 amino acids. V was pared by 8 bases and J by 7 bases, with 17 bases between. The CDR3, as DNA: TGTGCCAGCGGGGACGGGCGCGTGAGTGAAGCTTTCTTT. Protein sequence: CASGDGRVSEAFF.

The chain joins TRBV7-8 to TRBJ1-2; perhaps TRBD1 as D (5 bases). The V and J ends lost 4 bases and 4 bases respectively, with 13 bases between them. The CDR3 spans 14 residues. Germline CDR1 SGHVS, CDR2 FQNEAQ. The chain's CDR3 is CASSSRGFVYGYTF. The CDR3 DNA sequence: TGTGCCAGCAGCTCGAGGGGTTTTGTCTATGGCTACACCTTC.

The V and J genes are TRBV29-1 and TRBJ1-6, with 8 bases that match TRBD1. This CDR3 contains 14 residues. Trimming cost V 5 bases and J 8 bases; bases outside gene matches: 8. Germline V gene data show CDR1 as SQVTM and CDR2 as ANQGSEA. In DNA, the CDR3 is TGCAGCGTTAGAGGACAGGGTCAGGATTCACCCCTCCACTTT. It translates to CSVRGQGQDSPLHF.

The chain links TRBV7-9 to TRBJ2-3; TRBD1 agrees at 8 bases. The CDR3 contains 14 residues. CDR1 is SEHNR and CDR2 is FQNEAQ in the germline V gene (reference sequence). The V segment lost 5 bases and the J segment 4 bases; nucleotides outside the gene matches: 5. The CDR3 bases are TGTGCCAGCAGCCGAAAGGACAGGGCAGATACGCAGTATTTT. Amino acids: CASSRKDRADTQYF.

This clone was counted a few times. The J gene is TRBJ1-4, the V gene TRBV6-5; TRBD1 matches at 7 bases. V shed 2 bases and J 7 bases; nucleotides not matched to a gene: 4. Germline V gene lookup returns CDR1 MNHEY and CDR2 SVGAGI. The CDR3 loop spans 14 amino acids. Here the CDR3 DNA reads TGTGCCAGCAGTTACCAACGGGACAGTGAAAAACTGTTTTTT. This sequence encodes CASSYQRDSEKLFF.

A single count supports this clone. The chain joins TRBV7-2 to TRBJ1-1, with no clear D. V lost 2 bases and J 0 bases, leaving 7 bases between the germline ends. Germline-derived CDR1 and CDR2 are SGHTA and FQGNSA. The CDR3 is 14 residues long. The CDR3 nucleotides are TGTGCCAGCAGCTTACACGGGGTGAACACTGAAGCTTTCTTT. Translating gives CASSLHGVNTEAFF.